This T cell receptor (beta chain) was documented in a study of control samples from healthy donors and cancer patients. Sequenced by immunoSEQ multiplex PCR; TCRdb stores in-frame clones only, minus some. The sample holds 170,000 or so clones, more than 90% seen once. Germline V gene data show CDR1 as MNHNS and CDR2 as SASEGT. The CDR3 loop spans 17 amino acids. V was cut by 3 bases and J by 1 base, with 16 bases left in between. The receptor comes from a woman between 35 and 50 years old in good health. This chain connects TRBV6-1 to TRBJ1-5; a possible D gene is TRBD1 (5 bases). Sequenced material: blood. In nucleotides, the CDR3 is TGTGCCAGCAGTGACGCGGGGGGGTGGAGAAGCAATCAGCCCCAGCATTTT. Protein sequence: CASSDAGGWRSNQPQHF.